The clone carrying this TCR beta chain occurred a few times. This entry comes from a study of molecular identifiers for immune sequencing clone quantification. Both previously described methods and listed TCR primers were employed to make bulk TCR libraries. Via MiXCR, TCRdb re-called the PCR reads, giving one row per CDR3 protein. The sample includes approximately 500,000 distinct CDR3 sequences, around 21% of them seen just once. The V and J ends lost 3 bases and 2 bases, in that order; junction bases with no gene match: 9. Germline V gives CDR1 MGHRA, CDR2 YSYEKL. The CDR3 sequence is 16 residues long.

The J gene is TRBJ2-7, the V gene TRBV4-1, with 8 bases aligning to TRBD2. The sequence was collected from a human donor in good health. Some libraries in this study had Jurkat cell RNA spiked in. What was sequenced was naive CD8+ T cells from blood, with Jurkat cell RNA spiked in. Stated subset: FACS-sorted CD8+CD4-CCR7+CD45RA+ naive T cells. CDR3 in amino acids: CASSQELTSVTYEQYF. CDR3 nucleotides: TGCGCCAGCAGCCAGGAACTGACTAGCGTGACCTACGAGCAGTACTTC.